This T cell receptor beta chain was identified during a study of cytomegalovirus exposure and HLA in healthy donors. The PCR employed 60 Vbeta primers together with 13 Jbeta primers. The method was immunoSEQ multiplex PCR; TCRdb's version includes in-frame clones alone and lacks a portion of them. This table holds about 140,000 clones, about 70% found once. CDR3 length: 15 amino acids. Germline assignment: CDR1 SGHRS and CDR2 YFSETQ. The V gene lost 0 bases and the J gene lost 6 bases, with 16 bases spanning the gap. This receptor was obtained from a woman between 35 and 50 years old in good health and CMV-seronegative. The sequenced sample consisted of PBMCs. The V and J genes are TRBV5-1 and TRBJ2-7; maybe TRBD2 (6 bases). The CDR3 is CASSLGRGQATEQYF. The CDR3 DNA follows: TGCGCCAGCAGCTTGGGGAGGGGTCAGGCTACCGAGCAGTACTTC.